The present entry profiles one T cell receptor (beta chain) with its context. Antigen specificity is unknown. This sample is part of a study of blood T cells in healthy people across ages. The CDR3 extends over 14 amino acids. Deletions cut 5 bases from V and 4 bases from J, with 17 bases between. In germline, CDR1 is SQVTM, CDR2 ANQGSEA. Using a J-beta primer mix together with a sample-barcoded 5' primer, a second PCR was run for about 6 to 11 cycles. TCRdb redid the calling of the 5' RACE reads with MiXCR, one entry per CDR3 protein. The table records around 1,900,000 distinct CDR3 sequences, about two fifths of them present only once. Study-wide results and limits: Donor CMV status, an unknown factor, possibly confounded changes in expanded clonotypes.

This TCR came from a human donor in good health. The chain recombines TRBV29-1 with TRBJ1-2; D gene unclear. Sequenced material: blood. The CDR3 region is CSVRSSGSLYGYTF. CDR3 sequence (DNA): TGCAGCGTTAGATCCAGCGGATCCCTCTATGGCTACACCTTC. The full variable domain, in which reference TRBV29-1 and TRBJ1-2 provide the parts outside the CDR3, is SAVISQKPSRDICQRGTSLTIQCQVDSQVTMMFWYRQQPGQSLTLIATANQGSEATYESGFVIDKFPISRPNLTFSTLTVSNMSPEDSSIYLCSVRSSGSLYGYTFGSGTRLTVV.